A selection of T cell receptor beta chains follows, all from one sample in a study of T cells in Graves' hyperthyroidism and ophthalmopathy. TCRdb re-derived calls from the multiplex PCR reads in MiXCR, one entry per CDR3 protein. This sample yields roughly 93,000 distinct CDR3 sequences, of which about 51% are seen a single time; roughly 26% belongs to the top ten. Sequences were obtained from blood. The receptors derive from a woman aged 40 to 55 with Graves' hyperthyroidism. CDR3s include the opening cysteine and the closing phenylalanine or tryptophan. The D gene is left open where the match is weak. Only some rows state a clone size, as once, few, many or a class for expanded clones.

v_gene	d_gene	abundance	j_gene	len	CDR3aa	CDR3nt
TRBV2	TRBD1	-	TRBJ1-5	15	CASTLDRVSSQPQHF	TGTGCCAGCACCCTCGACAGGGTGAGCAGTCAGCCCCAGCATTTT
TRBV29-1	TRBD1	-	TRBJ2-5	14	CSVEGGTGGETQYF	TGCAGCGTTGAAGGGGGGACAGGGGGAGAGACCCAGTACTTC
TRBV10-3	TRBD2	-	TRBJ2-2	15	CAIRGTSGWTGELFF	TGTGCCATCAGAGGGACTAGCGGGTGGACCGGGGAGCTGTTTTTT
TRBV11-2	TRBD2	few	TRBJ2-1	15	CASSSAAGGPKEQFF	TGTGCCAGCAGCTCAGCAGCGGGAGGGCCTAAGGAGCAGTTCTTC
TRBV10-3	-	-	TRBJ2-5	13	CAISTGEVETQYF	TGTGCCATCAGTACAGGAGAAGTTGAGACCCAGTACTTC
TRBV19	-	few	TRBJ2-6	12	CASSIGANVLTF	TGTGCCAGTAGTATTGGGGCCAACGTCCTGACTTTC
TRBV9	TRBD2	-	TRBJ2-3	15	CASNGLAANTDTQYF	TGTGCCAGCAACGGACTAGCGGCCAACACAGATACGCAGTATTTT
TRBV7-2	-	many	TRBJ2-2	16	CASSPLAALRGGELFF	TGTGCCAGCAGCCCTTTAGCCGCCCTGAGGGGCGGGGAGCTGTTTTTT
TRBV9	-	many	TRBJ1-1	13	CASSVAGWTEAFF	TGTGCCAGCAGCGTAGCGGGGTGGACTGAAGCTTTCTTT
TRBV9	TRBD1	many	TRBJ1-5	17	CASSPGTGAWGNQPQHF	TGTGCCAGCAGCCCCGGGACAGGGGCTTGGGGCAATCAGCCCCAGCATTTT
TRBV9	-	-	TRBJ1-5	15	CASRGEGGVNQPQHF	TGTGCCAGCAGAGGTGAAGGGGGTGTCAATCAGCCCCAGCATTTT
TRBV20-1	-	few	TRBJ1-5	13	CSASLSRGGPQHF	TGCAGTGCTAGCCTTAGTAGGGGTGGGCCCCAGCATTTT
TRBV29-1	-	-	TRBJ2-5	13	CSVQSRGRETQYF	TGCAGCGTCCAATCACGGGGGAGGGAGACCCAGTACTTC
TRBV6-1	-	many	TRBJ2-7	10	CASNRPEQYF	TGTGCCAGCAACCGTCCCGAGCAGTACTTC
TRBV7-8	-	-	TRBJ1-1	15	CASSPPGTMNTEAFF	TGTGCCAGCTCACCACCTGGGACCATGAACACTGAAGCTTTCTTT
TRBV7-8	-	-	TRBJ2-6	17	CASSPGGTPSGANVLTF	TGTGCCAGCTCACCCGGCGGGACTCCCTCTGGGGCCAACGTCCTGACTTTC
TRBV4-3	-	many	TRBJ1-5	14	CASSQRTVDQPQHF	TGCGCCAGCAGCCAACGGACAGTCGATCAGCCCCAGCATTTT
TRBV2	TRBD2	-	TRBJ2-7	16	CVSSELLAGGPYEQYF	TGTGTCAGCAGCGAACTTCTAGCGGGGGGTCCCTACGAGCAGTACTTC
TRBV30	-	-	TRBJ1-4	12	CAWAGRREKLFF	TGTGCCTGGGCGGGACGTCGTGAAAAACTGTTTTTT
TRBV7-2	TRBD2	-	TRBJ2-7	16	CASSFAGLAGARKQYF	TGTGCCAGCAGCTTCGCGGGACTAGCGGGAGCCAGGAAGCAGTACTTC
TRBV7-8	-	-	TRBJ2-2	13	CASSLDWQGELFF	TGTGCCAGCAGCTTAGATTGGCAGGGGGAGCTGTTTTTT
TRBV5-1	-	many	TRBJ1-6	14	CASSFDGGNSPLHF	TGCGCCAGCAGCTTTGACGGTGGCAATTCACCCCTCCACTTT
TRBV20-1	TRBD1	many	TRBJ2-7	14	CSARRGQVPYEQYF	TGCAGTGCTAGAAGGGGACAGGTTCCCTACGAGCAGTACTTC
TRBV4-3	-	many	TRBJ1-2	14	CASSQDERIYGYTF	TGCGCCAGCAGCCAAGATGAACGGATCTATGGCTACACCTTC
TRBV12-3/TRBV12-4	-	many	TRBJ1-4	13	CASRRSGSGWLFF	TGTGCCAGCAGGCGGAGTGGCTCTGGATGGCTGTTTTTT
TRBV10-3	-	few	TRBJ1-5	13	CASSYGVGGPQHF	TGTGCCAGCAGTTACGGGGTAGGGGGGCCCCAGCATTTT
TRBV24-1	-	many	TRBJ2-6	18	CATSAPTGQSSGANVLTF	TGTGCCACCAGTGCACCCACGGGACAAAGCTCTGGGGCCAACGTCCTGACTTTC
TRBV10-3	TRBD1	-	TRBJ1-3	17	CAITPDRGSYGLNTIYF	TGTGCCATCACCCCGGACAGGGGGAGCTATGGCTTAAACACTATATATTTT
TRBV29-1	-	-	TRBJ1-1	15	CSAAGGGDGNTEAFF	TGCAGCGCCGCGGGGGGAGGCGATGGTAACACTGAAGCTTTCTTT
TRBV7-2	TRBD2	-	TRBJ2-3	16	CASSSPLALYTDTQYF	TGTGCCAGCAGTTCCCCACTAGCGCTATACACAGATACGCAGTATTTT
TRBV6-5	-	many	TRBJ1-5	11	CAEGIYQPQHF	TGTGCCGAGGGAATTTATCAGCCCCAGCATTTT
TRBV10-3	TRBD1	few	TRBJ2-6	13	CAIMAAGGNVLTF	TGTGCCATCATGGCGGCAGGGGGCAACGTCCTGACTTTC
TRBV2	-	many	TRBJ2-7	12	CASRVLRYEQYF	TGTGCCAGCAGGGTACTTCGATACGAGCAGTACTTC
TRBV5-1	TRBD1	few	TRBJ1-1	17	CASSFGQGAIENTEAFF	TGCGCCAGCAGCTTCGGACAGGGGGCGATTGAAAACACTGAAGCTTTCTTT
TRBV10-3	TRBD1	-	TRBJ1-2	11	CAMMDRDGYTF	TGTGCCATGATGGACAGGGATGGCTACACCTTC
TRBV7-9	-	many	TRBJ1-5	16	CASSFGTENSNQPQHF	TGTGCCAGCAGCTTCGGGACGGAGAATAGCAATCAGCCCCAGCATTTT
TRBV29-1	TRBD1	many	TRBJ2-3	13	CSVSGQVADTQYF	TGCAGCGTTTCCGGACAGGTTGCAGATACGCAGTATTTT
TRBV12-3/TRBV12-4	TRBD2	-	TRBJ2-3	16	CASSLFAGVSTDTQYF	TGTGCCAGCAGTTTATTTGCGGGGGTTAGCACAGATACGCAGTATTTT
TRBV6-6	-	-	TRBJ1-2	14	CASNRDLYNYGCTF	TGTGCCAGCAACAGGGACCTCTACAACTATGGCTGCACCTTC
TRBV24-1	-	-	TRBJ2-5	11	CASSDLDSQYF	TGTGCCAGCAGTGATTTGGACAGCCAGTACTTC
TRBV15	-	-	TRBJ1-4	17	CATSSREGPGTNEKLFF	TGTGCCACCAGCAGCCGGGAAGGGCCGGGAACTAATGAAAAACTGTTTTTT
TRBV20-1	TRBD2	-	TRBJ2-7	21	CSARDRLTWVAGGPSSYEQYF	TGCAGTGCTAGAGATCGGTTGACTTGGGTAGCGGGAGGGCCTAGCTCCTACGAGCAGTACTTC
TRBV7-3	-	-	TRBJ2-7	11	CASPARHEQYF	TGTGCCAGCCCGGCGAGGCACGAGCAGTACTTC
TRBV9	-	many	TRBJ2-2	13	CASSSTVGGELFF	TGTGCCAGCAGCTCTACAGTAGGCGGGGAGCTGTTTTTT
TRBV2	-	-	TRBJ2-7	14	CASSFGAVSYGQYF	TGTGCCAGCAGTTTCGGGGCCGTCTCCTACGGGCAGTACTTC
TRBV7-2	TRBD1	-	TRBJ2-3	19	CASPSGTGGFRSLTDTQYF	TGTGCCAGCCCCTCCGGGACAGGGGGCTTCCGCTCTCTCACAGATACGCAGTATTTT
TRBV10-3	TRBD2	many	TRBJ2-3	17	CAISVGSTSGRADTQYF	TGTGCCATCAGCGTGGGAAGTACTAGCGGGAGGGCAGATACGCAGTATTTT
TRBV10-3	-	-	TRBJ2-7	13	CAISGDGSYEQYF	TGTGCCATCAGTGGAGACGGGTCCTACGAGCAGTACTTC
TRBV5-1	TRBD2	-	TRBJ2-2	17	CASSSLVLAGSTGELFF	TGCGCCAGCAGCTCTCTCGTTTTAGCGGGATCCACCGGGGAGCTGTTTTTT